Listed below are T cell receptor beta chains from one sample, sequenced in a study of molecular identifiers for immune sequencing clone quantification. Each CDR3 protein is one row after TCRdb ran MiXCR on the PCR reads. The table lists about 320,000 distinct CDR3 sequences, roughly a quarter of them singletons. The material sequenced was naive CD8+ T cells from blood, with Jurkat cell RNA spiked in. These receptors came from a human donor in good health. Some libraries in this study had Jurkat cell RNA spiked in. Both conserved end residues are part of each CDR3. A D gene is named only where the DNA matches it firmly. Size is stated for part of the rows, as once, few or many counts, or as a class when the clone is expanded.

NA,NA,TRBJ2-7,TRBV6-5,TGTGCCAGCAAGTCAAAGAGCTCCTACGAGCAGTACTTC,CASKSKSSYEQYF
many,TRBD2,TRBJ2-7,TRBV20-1,TGCAGTTACTCGACTAGCGGGAGATACGAGCAGTACTTC,CSYSTSGRYEQYF
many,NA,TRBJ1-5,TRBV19,TGTGCCACCGGGACGGCCACCGGACAGCCCCAGCATTTT,CATGTATGQPQHF
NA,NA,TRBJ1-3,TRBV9,TGTGCCAGCAGGGGAAGTTTTTGGGAGAGAAACACCATATATTTT,CASRGSFWERNTIYF
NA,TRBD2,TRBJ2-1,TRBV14,TGTGCCAGCAGCCACATCCCTTCAGGACTAGCGGGAGGGATTGAGCAGTTCTTC,CASSHIPSGLAGGIEQFF
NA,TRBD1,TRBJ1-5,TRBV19,TGTGCCAGTAGTATAGGGGACAGGGGGCTGGATTTGGGCAATCAGCCCCAGCATTTT,CASSIGDRGLDLGNQPQHF
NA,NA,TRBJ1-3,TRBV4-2,TGTGCCAGCAGCAGCCGGACAAGCCCCTCTGGAAACACCATATATTTT,CASSSRTSPSGNTIYF
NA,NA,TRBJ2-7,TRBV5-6,TGTGCCAGCGGCTTGGGGACCTACGTTACCTACGAGCAGTACTTC,CASGLGTYVTYEQYF
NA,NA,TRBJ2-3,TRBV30,TGTGCCTGGAGTGTGACAGTCCGCACAGATACGCAGTATTTT,CAWSVTVRTDTQYF
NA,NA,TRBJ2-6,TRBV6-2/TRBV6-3,TGTGCCAGCAGTATTCCCATAATTGAGAGCTCTGGGGCCAACGTCCTGACTTTC,CASSIPIIESSGANVLTF
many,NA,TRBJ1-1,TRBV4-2,TGTGCCAGCAGCCCAGGTGGGGGGGACACTGAAGCTTTCTTT,CASSPGGGDTEAFF
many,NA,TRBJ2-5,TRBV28,TGTGCCAGCAGTTTAAGCCCATCGGACAGTCAAGAGACCCAGTACTTC,CASSLSPSDSQETQYF
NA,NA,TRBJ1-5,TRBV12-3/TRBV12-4,TGTGCCAGCAGTCGGTTGCAGTGGCAGCCCCAGCATTTT,CASSRLQWQPQHF
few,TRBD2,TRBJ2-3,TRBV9,TGTGCCAGCAGCTTTGGCGGGAGGGCCGTGGATACGCAGTATTTT,CASSFGGRAVDTQYF
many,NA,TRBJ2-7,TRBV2,TGTGCCAGCAGTGCTGGGTCCCAATACGAGCAGTACTTC,CASSAGSQYEQYF
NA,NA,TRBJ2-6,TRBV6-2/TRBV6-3,TGTGCCAGCAGTTACGGGTCGGGCCCTGGGGTCAACGTCCTGACTTTC,CASSYGSGPGVNVLTF
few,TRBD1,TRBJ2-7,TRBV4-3,TGCGCCAGCAGCCAAGGAAGACAGGGAATTTACGAGCAGTACTTC,CASSQGRQGIYEQYF
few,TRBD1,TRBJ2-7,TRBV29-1,TGCAGCGTTTTGGGTTCCGGGACAGGGCTGTACGAGCAGTACTTC,CSVLGSGTGLYEQYF
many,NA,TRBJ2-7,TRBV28,TGTGCCAGCAGTTTGTTGCTCGCCCTCGAGCAGTACTTC,CASSLLLALEQYF
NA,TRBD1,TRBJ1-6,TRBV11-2,TGTGCCAGCAGCCCGAGACAGGGTCTATATAATTCACCCCTCCACTTT,CASSPRQGLYNSPLHF
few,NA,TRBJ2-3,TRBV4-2,TGTGCCAGCCGGAGCGGAATCACAGATACGCAGTATTTT,CASRSGITDTQYF
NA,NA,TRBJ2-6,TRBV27,TGTTCCAGCAGTTTAAAAAGGGTTATAGGCTCTGGGGCCAACGTCCTGACTTTC,CSSSLKRVIGSGANVLTF
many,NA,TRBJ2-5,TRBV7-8,TGTGCCAGCAGCTCATTGGTGGTAGGGGAAGAGACCCAGTACTTC,CASSSLVVGEETQYF
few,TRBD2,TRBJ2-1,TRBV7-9,TGTGCCAGCAGCGCTAGCGGGCAGGCCTTCAGTGAGCAGTTCTTC,CASSASGQAFSEQFF
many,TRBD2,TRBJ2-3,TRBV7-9,TGTGCCAGCAGCTTACAAACTAGCGGCACAGATACGCAGTATTTT,CASSLQTSGTDTQYF
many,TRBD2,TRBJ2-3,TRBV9,TGTGCCAGCAGCCTTAGCGGGGGTGATAGCACAGATACGCAGTATTTT,CASSLSGGDSTDTQYF
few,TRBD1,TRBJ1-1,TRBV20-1,TGCAGTGCTAGGAAACAGGGGGACGCTGAAGCTTTCTTT,CSARKQGDAEAFF
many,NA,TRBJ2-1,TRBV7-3,TGTGCCAGCAGTTTAGGGGAAGACAGCGAGATCTACAATGAGCAGTTCTTC,CASSLGEDSEIYNEQFF
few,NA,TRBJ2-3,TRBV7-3,TGTGCCAGCAGCTTAGGTAGTGGGGGAGTCACAGATACGCAGTATTTT,CASSLGSGGVTDTQYF
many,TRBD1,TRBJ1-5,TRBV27,TGTGCCAGCAGTTCCCACACAGGGGGCATATATAGCAATCAGCCCCAGCATTTT,CASSSHTGGIYSNQPQHF
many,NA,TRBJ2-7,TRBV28,TGTGCCAGCAGTTTACCGGGACCCTACGAGCAGTACTTC,CASSLPGPYEQYF
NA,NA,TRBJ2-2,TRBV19,TGTGCCAGTGGCGAGGGATCTCCCACCGGGGAGCTGTTTTTT,CASGEGSPTGELFF
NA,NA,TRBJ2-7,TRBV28,TGTGCCAGCGGTTTAAAGGGGATGCACGTGCAGTACTTC,CASGLKGMHVQYF
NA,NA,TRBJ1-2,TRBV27,TGTGCCAGCAGTTTTGGCCCGCTGACAGGCGGCGGCTACACCTTC,CASSFGPLTGGGYTF
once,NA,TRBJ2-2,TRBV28,TGTGCCAGCAGTTTTAGAGGGGCCCCCGGGGAGCTGCTTTTT,CASSFRGAPGELLF
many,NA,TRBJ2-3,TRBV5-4,TGTGCCAGCAGCTCGACCCCAGAGCGGGGCACAGATACGCAGTATTTT,CASSSTPERGTDTQYF
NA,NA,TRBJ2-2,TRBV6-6,TGTGCCAGCAATAAAGGGGGGGGCGCGAACACCGGGGAGCTGTTTTTT,CASNKGGGANTGELFF
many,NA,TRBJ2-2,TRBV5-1,TGCGCCAGCAGCTTGGGTCACACCACCGGGGAGCTGTTTTTT,CASSLGHTTGELFF
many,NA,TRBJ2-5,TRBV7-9,TGTGCCAGCAGCTGGATCCAAGAGACCCAGTACTTC,CASSWIQETQYF
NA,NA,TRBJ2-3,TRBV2,TGTGCCAGCAGTGAAGCGCTCCCAGCGGCCTATGGGACAGATACGCAGTATTTT,CASSEALPAAYGTDTQYF
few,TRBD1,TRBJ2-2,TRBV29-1,TGCAGCGTTGAATTGGGGACAGGGGTTCTCGGGGAGCTGTTTTTT,CSVELGTGVLGELFF
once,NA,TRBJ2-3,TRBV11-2,TGTGCCAGCAGCTGGGGCTGGGGCTACACAGATACGCAGTATTTT,CASSWGWGYTDTQYF
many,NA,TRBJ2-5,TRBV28,TGTGCCAGCGCTGGCGGGGAGACCCAGTACTTC,CASAGGETQYF
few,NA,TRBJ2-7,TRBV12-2,TGTGCAAGTCGCTTAGGAAAAAGTCCGGAGGATTTCTACGAGCAGTACTTC,CASRLGKSPEDFYEQYF
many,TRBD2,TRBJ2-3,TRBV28,TGTGCCAGCAGTTTGCGACTAGCGGGACGCATCGGGGGGCAGTATTTT,CASSLRLAGRIGGQYF
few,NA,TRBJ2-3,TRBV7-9,TGTGCCAGCAGCTTGCCAAGGGGCCGAGACGGCACAGATACGCAGTATTTT,CASSLPRGRDGTDTQYF
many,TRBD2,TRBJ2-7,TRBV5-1,TGCGCCAGCAGCTTGGCGTCCCCGGGACTAGCGGGAGGATCGGCCTACGAGCAGTACTTC,CASSLASPGLAGGSAYEQYF